The text below deals with one TCR beta chain. Antigen specificity is unknown. This entry is derived from a study of blood T cells in healthy people across ages. The study, taken as a whole, reports: TCR beta diversity per million T cells fell roughly linearly with age. With naive T cell percentage, TCR beta diversity showed a strong correlation.

Using a J-beta primer mix together with a sample-barcoded 5' primer, a second PCR was run for roughly 7 to 12 cycles. TCRdb analysed the 5' RACE reads with MiXCR anew, one entry per CDR3 protein. This repertoire shows 700,000 or so distinct CDR3 sequences, 22% found once; its top ten account for around a fifth. Extraction yielded at least 6 micrograms of total RNA per sample. The sequenced sample consisted of blood. This sequence was found in a man in his sixties or seventies in good health.

The CDR3: CAILSGLAGIDEQFF. CDR3 DNA: TGTGCCATTCTCTCAGGGCTGGCGGGGATAGATGAGCAGTTCTTC. The V and J genes are TRBV10-3 and TRBJ2-1, with D maybe TRBD2 (6 bases). In germline, CDR1 is ENHRY, CDR2 SYGVKD. CDR3 length: 15 amino acids. The V end lost 9 bases, the J end lost 8 bases, and 23 bases lay between the germline ends.